This entry lists 25 T cell receptor beta chains sequenced from one sample in a study of T cell responses to AZD1222 COVID-19 vaccine (dated by TCRdb to about 2021). Interpreted using the paper, the time point label stands for: about 28 days (+/-7) after the second vaccine dose. Receptor libraries were prepared by the immunoSEQ multiplex PCR assay. TCRdb re-hosts the immuneACCESS table, in-frame sequences only. Its copies lack some clones; in the studies checked, an unresolved V gene accounts for under half of them, and the cause for the rest is not known. The sample yields about 89,000 clones; around 89% were counted once. Together, the top ten hold around 5.5% of the sample. The material was peripheral blood, obtained 28 days after the second AZD1222 dose. These receptors were collected from an adult who received the AZD1222 COVID-19 vaccine.

The chain employs TRBV5-1 and TRBJ2-7; D gene uncertain. V lost 7 bases and J 5 bases, leaving 13 bases between the germline ends. Looked up from germline, CDR1 is SGHRS and CDR2 is YFSETQ. The length of the CDR3 is 12 residues. CDR3 protein: CASGISKHEQYF. The CDR3 DNA is TGCGCCAGCGGAATTTCCAAACACGAGCAGTACTTC.

The chain links TRBV18 to TRBJ2-1, with D perhaps given as TRBD1 or TRBD2 (6 bases each). This CDR3 is built from 15 residues. CDR1 is KGHSH and CDR2 is LQKENI in the germline V gene. Trimming left V 3 bases short and J 7 bases short, with 16 bases between. CDR3 sequence: CASSPFRGQGNEQFF. CDR3 bases: TGTGCCAGCTCACCCTTCCGGGGGCAAGGGAATGAGCAGTTCTTC.

The chain is built from TRBV5-1 and TRBJ1-4, with TRBD1 matching over 8 bases. The CDR3 totals 17 residues. The V gene end was trimmed by 0 bases and the J gene end by 7 bases; junction bases not matched to a gene: 11. CDR1 is SGHRS, CDR2 YFSETQ, per germline. CDR3 DNA: TGCGCCAGCAGCTTGGGATACCAGGGGGCAAGAAGTGAAAAACTGTTTTTT. Translated: CASSLGYQGARSEKLFF.

The chain employs TRBV2 and TRBJ2-3; no reliable D call. This CDR3 has 14 residues. The germline V gene encodes CDR1 SNHLY and CDR2 FYNNEI. Trimming cost V 6 bases and J 1 base, with 11 bases left between them. CDR3 sequence reads: CASSKASGTDTQYF. The CDR3 DNA reads TGTGCCAGCAGCAAGGCTAGTGGCACAGATACGCAGTATTTT.

J is TRBJ2-7 and V is TRBV27; 8 bases fit TRBD1. Trimming at V came to 6 bases and at J to 6 bases, leaving 19 bases not matched to a gene. The CDR3 is 17 residues long. Germline V gene lookup returns CDR1 MNHEY and CDR2 SMNVEV (reference sequence). The CDR3, as DNA: TGTGCCAGCAGCCAGGGGGCATACACACCCATTCCCATCGAGCAGTACTTC. It is translated as CASSQGAYTPIPIEQYF.

CDR3 DNA: TGTGCCAGCAGTTTACTCGACCTACGAGGAAACAATGAGCAGTTCTTC. It specifies CASSLLDLRGNNEQFF. The V call is TRBV6-5, the J call TRBJ2-1; D unresolved. CDR1 is MNHEY, CDR2 SVGAGI, per germline. The CDR3 totals 16 residues. Trimming removed 4 bases at V and 5 bases at J, with 18 bases between.

CDR3: CASSQSTEPSYEQYF. DNA of the CDR3: TGCGCCAGCAGCCAATCTACAGAACCCTCCTACGAGCAGTACTTC. V gene TRBV4-3 combines with J gene TRBJ2-7; D gene ambiguous. Trimming pared 2 bases from V and 0 bases from J, leaving 11 bases between. Germline V gene sequence: CDR1 LGHNA, CDR2 YSLEER. The CDR3 has 15 amino acids.

The V and J genes are TRBV5-5 and TRBJ2-5, with 9 bases matching TRBD2. The germline gives CDR1 SGHKS, CDR2 YYEKEE (reference sequence). After removal of 4 bases from V and 5 bases from J, the junction contained 18 bases not matched to a gene. This CDR3 comprises 18 residues. The CDR3 here is CASSRSPSGGNDLETQYF. The CDR3 DNA follows: TGTGCCAGCAGCAGGAGCCCGAGCGGGGGGAATGATTTGGAGACCCAGTACTTC.

This sequence joins TRBV2 and TRBJ1-5; D is ambiguous. In germline, CDR1 is SNHLY, CDR2 FYNNEI. This CDR3 comprises 15 residues. V was trimmed by 2 bases and J by 2 bases, leaving 10 bases between them. The CDR3 protein is CASSELRGGNQPQHF. The DNA for the CDR3 is TGTGCCAGCAGTGAACTTCGAGGTGGCAATCAGCCCCAGCATTTT.

Here the CDR3 reads CASSFGRRGYDQPQHF. In DNA form, the CDR3 reads TGTGCCAGCAGTTTTGGGAGGAGGGGGTACGATCAGCCCCAGCATTTT. V usage is TRBV28 and J usage is TRBJ1-5; a weak D match, TRBD1 (6 bases). V was pared by 3 bases and J by 5 bases, with 17 bases between. CDR3 length: 16 amino acids. The germline V gene encodes CDR1 MDHEN and CDR2 SYDVKM.

This chain joins TRBV18 and TRBJ1-1, with D unclear. The V gene's germline CDR1 is KGHSH and CDR2 LQKENI. V was shortened by 6 bases and J by 1 base, with 12 bases between the two germline ends. The CDR3 runs to 14 residues. The CDR3 coding sequence is TGTGCCAGCTCGGAAAACTCAGGGAACACTGAAGCTTTCTTT. This sequence encodes CASSENSGNTEAFF.

This chain joins TRBV21-1 and TRBJ1-1. TRBV21-1 is marked as a pseudogene. This CDR3 has 16 amino acids. The CDR3 here is CASSKVNGVRATEAFF. The CDR3 DNA is TGTGCCAGCAGCAAAGTTAATGGGGTTAGGGCCACTGAAGCTTTCTTT.

The CDR3 coding sequence is TGCGCCAGCAGCCTGGGACAGCCTGGAAACACCATATATTTT. Translating gives CASSLGQPGNTIYF. This sequence joins TRBV5-1 and TRBJ1-3; 7 positions agree with TRBD1. CDR1 is SGHRS and CDR2 is YFSETQ in the germline V gene. After removal of 4 bases from V and 2 bases from J, the junction contained 3 bases not matched to a gene. This CDR3 contains 14 residues.

The rearrangement joins TRBV25-1 to TRBJ1-2; TRBD1 might be the D (6 bases). The CDR3 extends over 15 amino acids. The germline V and J ends were trimmed by 1 base and 3 bases, with 12 bases remaining between them. Looked up from germline, CDR1 is MGHDK and CDR2 is SYGVNS. The DNA of the CDR3 is TGTGCCAGCAGTGAATCCCAGGGGAGATACTATGGCTACACCTTC. Its protein is CASSESQGRYYGYTF.

The J gene is TRBJ1-2, the V gene TRBV28; D is uncertain. In germline, CDR1 is MDHEN, CDR2 SYDVKM. CDR3 size: 14 residues. Trimming removed 6 bases at V and 5 bases at J, with 16 bases between. The DNA of the CDR3 is TGTGCCAGCAGCTCCGGTGGCATTCAGTATGGCTACACCTTC. Its translation is CASSSGGIQYGYTF.

This chain connects TRBV10-1 to TRBJ1-1, with D possibly matching TRBD1 (6 bases). Between the trimmed V and J ends, which lost 4 bases and 1 base, there was a span of 7 bases. CDR1 and CDR2 from the germline V gene are WNHNN and SYGVQD (reference sequence). This CDR3 contains 13 residues. DNA for the CDR3: TGCGCCAGCAGTGGACAGGCGAACACTGAAGCTTTCTTT. Protein product: CASSGQANTEAFF.

The chain's CDR3 is CASTSGPLTGQAVNGYTF. CDR3 in DNA: TGTGCCAGCACCTCGGGACCCCTAACGGGACAGGCGGTGAATGGCTACACCTTC. V gene TRBV2 combines with J gene TRBJ1-2, with TRBD1 matching 8 bases. Trimming took 7 bases from V and 6 from J; bases not matched to a gene: 22. In germline, CDR1 is SNHLY, CDR2 FYNNEI. CDR3 length: 18 residues.

This sequence joins TRBV10-3 and TRBJ2-3; D not resolved. The germline gives CDR1 ENHRY, CDR2 SYGVKD. CDR3 size: 15 residues. V was cut by 6 bases and J by 0 bases, with 13 bases left in between. CDR3 sequence (DNA): TGTGCCATCAGCCCCTCCGAGCTCAGCACAGATACGCAGTATTTT. Protein product: CAISPSELSTDTQYF.

The rearrangement links TRBV9 to TRBJ1-2; 9 nucleotides match TRBD1. The CDR3 has 16 residues. Per the germline V gene, CDR1 is SGDLS and CDR2 is YYNGEE. The J segment lost 3 bases and the V segment lost 4 bases, leaving 10 bases of the junction unmatched. The CDR3 DNA sequence: TGTGCCAGCAGCCCCCGGACAGGGGCCACCTACTATGGCTACACCTTC. This codes for CASSPRTGATYYGYTF.

Here the CDR3 reads CASSRLSGGSDEQYF. CDR3 DNA sequence: TGTGCCAGCAGCCGCCTTAGCGGGGGGTCGGACGAGCAGTACTTC. V gene TRBV7-9 combines with J gene TRBJ2-7; 10 bases are shared with TRBD2. The CDR3 length is 15 residues. The germline V gene encodes CDR1 SEHNR and CDR2 FQNEAQ (reference sequence). The V and J ends lost 5 bases and 5 bases, in that order; junction bases with no gene match: 9.

This sequence joins TRBV12-3 or TRBV12-4 and TRBJ1-5, with D unresolved. This CDR3 region has 13 residues. Trimming took 0 bases from V and 6 from J, leaving 6 bases between them. CDR3 loop: CASSLALGQPQHF. CDR3 in DNA: TGTGCCAGCAGTTTAGCTTTAGGTCAGCCCCAGCATTTT.

DNA for the CDR3: TGTGCCAGCAGCCGGGATAGCGGGGGGATCTACGAGCAGTACTTC. Translation: CASSRDSGGIYEQYF. The chain uses TRBV3-1 (or the pseudogene TRBV3-2) and TRBJ2-7, with TRBD2 matching over 10 bases. V shed 4 bases and J 3 bases; nucleotides not matched to a gene: 6. Germline V gene sequence: CDR1 LGHDT, CDR2 YNNKEL (reference sequence). The CDR3 contains 15 residues.

CDR3 sequence: CASSQDHRLAGPDTRTGELFF. For the CDR3, the DNA is TGTGCCAGCAGCCAAGATCACCGCCTAGCGGGGCCGGACACCCGGACCGGGGAGCTGTTTTTT. The genes are TRBV3-1 (or the pseudogene TRBV3-2) and TRBJ2-2, with TRBD2 identical over 9 bases. V shed 0 bases and J 5 bases; nucleotides not matched to a gene: 19. Germline V gives CDR1 LGHDT, CDR2 YNNKEL (reference sequence). The CDR3 runs 21 residues.

The count of this clone is one. V gene TRBV12-2 combines with J gene TRBJ1-3. TRBV12-2 is described as a pseudogene. This CDR3 is built from 18 residues. This CDR3 reads CASRSRAPGVNSGNTIYF. The CDR3 DNA sequence: TGTGCAAGTCGCTCCCGGGCTCCCGGAGTCAACTCTGGAAACACCATATATTTT.

In DNA, the CDR3 is TGTGCCAGCAGCTTAGGTCAGACAACTAATGAAAAACTGTTTTTT. Translation gives CASSLGQTTNEKLFF. V gene TRBV7-9 combines with J gene TRBJ1-4, with D unresolved. CDR3 length equals 15 residues. V lost 1 base to trimming and J lost 0 bases, with 6 bases between them. Germline assignment: CDR1 SEHNR and CDR2 FQNEAQ (reference sequence).